Listed below are T cell receptor beta chains from one sample, sequenced in a study of blood T cell repertoires in COVID-19. The table came from immunoSEQ multiplex PCR; TCRdb's copy has only in-frame clones and leaves some out. The table includes 250,000 to 350,000 clones, approximately 90% detected once. The sequenced sample consisted of peripheral blood. The receptors here all came from a woman in her sixties with acute or convalescent COVID-19. Each CDR3 is given with its conserved first and last residue. The D gene is left open where the match is weak. Where a row states a size, it is once, few, many or the class of an expanded clone; other rows omit it.

j_gene: TRBJ1-1
abundance: -
d_gene: TRBD1
v_gene: TRBV9
CDR3nt: TGTGCCAGCAGCGTAGGCAGGGGGGTCGGCACTGAAGCTTTCTTT
CDR3aa: CASSVGRGVGTEAFF

j_gene: TRBJ2-1
abundance: once
d_gene: -
v_gene: TRBV6-5
CDR3nt: TGTGCCAGCAGGCGGTTCCTCTCCTACAATGAGCAGTTCTTC
CDR3aa: CASRRFLSYNEQFF

j_gene: TRBJ2-7
abundance: -
d_gene: TRBD1
v_gene: TRBV27
CDR3nt: TGTGCCAGCAGTCCCGGGACAGGGGTTATAGGGATCTCCTACGAGCAGTACTTC
CDR3aa: CASSPGTGVIGISYEQYF

j_gene: TRBJ1-3
abundance: -
d_gene: TRBD1
v_gene: TRBV4-3
CDR3nt: TGCGCCAGCAGCCAAGTGACTGGGACAGCCTCTGGAAACACCATATATTTT
CDR3aa: CASSQVTGTASGNTIYF

j_gene: TRBJ2-5
abundance: -
d_gene: -
v_gene: TRBV6-5
CDR3nt: TGTGCCAGCAGAGCAAACAGGGCGGAGACCCAGTACTTC
CDR3aa: CASRANRAETQYF

j_gene: TRBJ1-1
abundance: once
d_gene: TRBD1
v_gene: TRBV27
CDR3nt: TGTGCCAGCAGTTTGGGGACAGGGAGGAGCTCTGAAGCTTTCTTT
CDR3aa: CASSLGTGRSSEAFF

j_gene: TRBJ2-1
abundance: -
d_gene: TRBD2
v_gene: TRBV5-6
CDR3nt: TGTGCCAGCAGCTCCCCGAGTAGCGGGATTTACAATGAGCAGTTCTTC
CDR3aa: CASSSPSSGIYNEQFF

j_gene: TRBJ2-7
abundance: -
d_gene: TRBD1
v_gene: TRBV2
CDR3nt: TGTGCCAGCAGACCCCGGGACAGGTTCTACGAGCAGTACTTC
CDR3aa: CASRPRDRFYEQYF

j_gene: TRBJ1-3
abundance: once
d_gene: -
v_gene: TRBV4-2
CDR3nt: TGTGCCAGCAGCCAAGATCGTAGCTCTGGAAACACCATATATTTT
CDR3aa: CASSQDRSSGNTIYF

j_gene: TRBJ1-2
abundance: once
d_gene: TRBD1
v_gene: TRBV29-1
CDR3nt: TGCAGCCCTAAAGGGGGACAGAACTATGGCTACACCTTC
CDR3aa: CSPKGGQNYGYTF

j_gene: TRBJ2-1
abundance: -
d_gene: -
v_gene: TRBV19
CDR3nt: TGTGCCAGTAGTAACCTAGCGCTATACAATGAGCAGTTCTTC
CDR3aa: CASSNLALYNEQFF

j_gene: TRBJ1-2
abundance: once
d_gene: -
v_gene: TRBV7-8
CDR3nt: TGTGCCAGCAGCCGGAGGGAGGGGCAGGGCAACTATGGCTACACCTTC
CDR3aa: CASSRREGQGNYGYTF

j_gene: TRBJ1-6
abundance: -
d_gene: -
v_gene: TRBV7-8
CDR3nt: TGTGCCAGCAGCCCCGCCCTAAATTCACCCCTCCACTTT
CDR3aa: CASSPALNSPLHF

j_gene: TRBJ1-3
abundance: -
d_gene: -
v_gene: TRBV5-1
CDR3nt: TGCGCCAGCAGCTTGGGGCCGGCTAGCTTGGACCGCTCTGGAAACACCATATATTTT
CDR3aa: CASSLGPASLDRSGNTIYF

j_gene: TRBJ2-1
abundance: once
d_gene: TRBD1
v_gene: TRBV19
CDR3nt: TGTGCCAGTAGTATAATCAGGCGGACAGGGATTTTGGGGGAGCAGTTCTTC
CDR3aa: CASSIIRRTGILGEQFF

j_gene: TRBJ1-2
abundance: -
d_gene: -
v_gene: TRBV28
CDR3nt: TGTGCCAGCAGGCGGGACTCGGGTGGCTACACCTTC
CDR3aa: CASRRDSGGYTF

j_gene: TRBJ2-1
abundance: -
d_gene: TRBD1
v_gene: TRBV14
CDR3nt: TGTGCCAGCAGCCAAGGGGGACAGGGAACCTACAATGAGCAGTTCTTC
CDR3aa: CASSQGGQGTYNEQFF

j_gene: TRBJ2-2
abundance: -
d_gene: TRBD2
v_gene: TRBV7-2
CDR3nt: TGTGCCAGCAGCAAGACTAGCGGGGGCCTACACACCGGGGAGCTGTTTTTT
CDR3aa: CASSKTSGGLHTGELFF

j_gene: TRBJ1-3
abundance: -
d_gene: -
v_gene: TRBV25-1
CDR3nt: TGTGCCAGCAGTGATCAGGGACTGTACTCTGGAAACACCATATATTTT
CDR3aa: CASSDQGLYSGNTIYF

j_gene: TRBJ1-2
abundance: -
d_gene: -
v_gene: TRBV28
CDR3nt: TGTGCTGTAACAGGGAACTATGGCTACACCTTC
CDR3aa: CAVTGNYGYTF

j_gene: TRBJ1-5
abundance: few
d_gene: -
v_gene: TRBV7-2
CDR3nt: TGTGCCAGCAGCTTACAGGGGTATAATCAGCCCCAGCATTTT
CDR3aa: CASSLQGYNQPQHF

j_gene: TRBJ2-2
abundance: few
d_gene: TRBD2
v_gene: TRBV2
CDR3nt: TGTGCCAGCACGAGGACTAGCGGGGGGGTGAACACCGGGGAGCTGTTTTTT
CDR3aa: CASTRTSGGVNTGELFF

j_gene: TRBJ2-7
abundance: -
d_gene: -
v_gene: TRBV27
CDR3nt: TGTGCCACTGGAGGGACCCCACGCTACGAGCAGTACTTC
CDR3aa: CATGGTPRYEQYF

j_gene: TRBJ1-2
abundance: few
d_gene: TRBD1
v_gene: TRBV13
CDR3nt: TGTGCCACCGCCGGGAACAGGGGGAATAACTATGGCTACACCTTC
CDR3aa: CATAGNRGNNYGYTF

j_gene: TRBJ1-3
abundance: -
d_gene: TRBD1
v_gene: TRBV11-2
CDR3nt: TGTGCCAGCAGCTTAGATTATGCCCCAGGGGCCGGGACAGGGCGAAACACCATATATTTT
CDR3aa: CASSLDYAPGAGTGRNTIYF

j_gene: TRBJ2-3
abundance: -
d_gene: -
v_gene: TRBV16
CDR3nt: TGTGCCAGCAGCCTCAACGGGGTGCGCACAGATACGCAGTATTTT
CDR3aa: CASSLNGVRTDTQYF

j_gene: TRBJ2-2
abundance: -
d_gene: -
v_gene: TRBV7-9
CDR3nt: TGTGCCAGCAGCTCGACAGTTCCTGAGCTGTTTTTT
CDR3aa: CASSSTVPELFF

j_gene: TRBJ2-7
abundance: -
d_gene: TRBD1
v_gene: TRBV24-1
CDR3nt: TGTGCCACCAGTGAGTCGCCCGGGACAGGGACCTACGAGCAGTACTTC
CDR3aa: CATSESPGTGTYEQYF

j_gene: TRBJ1-2
abundance: -
d_gene: TRBD1
v_gene: TRBV5-4
CDR3nt: TGTGCCAGCAGCTTGCCCGGGACAGGGGGCGGTGGCTACACCTTC
CDR3aa: CASSLPGTGGGGYTF

j_gene: TRBJ1-2
abundance: -
d_gene: -
v_gene: TRBV7-9
CDR3nt: TGTGCCAGCAGCTTACCCGGCAGGGAAGGATATGGCTACACCTTC
CDR3aa: CASSLPGREGYGYTF

j_gene: TRBJ2-5
abundance: once
d_gene: TRBD2
v_gene: TRBV2
CDR3nt: TGTGCCAGCCAGTTCCAGCGGGGCCTTTCTCGGACCCAGTACTTC
CDR3aa: CASQFQRGLSRTQYF

j_gene: TRBJ2-1
abundance: -
d_gene: TRBD1
v_gene: TRBV4-2
CDR3nt: TGTGCCAGCAGCCCGAGGGACAGCAGCTCCTACAATGAGCAGTTCTTC
CDR3aa: CASSPRDSSSYNEQFF

j_gene: TRBJ2-2
abundance: -
d_gene: TRBD1
v_gene: TRBV9
CDR3nt: TGTGCCAGCAGCGTAGATATTGGACAGGGGGCGATCGGGGAGCTGTTTTTT
CDR3aa: CASSVDIGQGAIGELFF

j_gene: TRBJ2-5
abundance: -
d_gene: -
v_gene: TRBV9
CDR3nt: TGTGCCAGCAGCGTAGGAAACGGCCAAGAGACCCAGTACTTC
CDR3aa: CASSVGNGQETQYF

j_gene: TRBJ2-2
abundance: -
d_gene: -
v_gene: TRBV7-9
CDR3nt: TGTGCCAGCACTAACGGCGGGGAGCTGTTTTTT
CDR3aa: CASTNGGELFF

j_gene: TRBJ1-1
abundance: -
d_gene: -
v_gene: TRBV18
CDR3nt: TGTGCCAGCTCACCAGGGGCGACACGGAACACTGAAGCTTTCTTT
CDR3aa: CASSPGATRNTEAFF

j_gene: TRBJ2-5
abundance: few
d_gene: -
v_gene: TRBV2
CDR3nt: TGTGCCAGCATCCGGGACATTCTGATAGAGACCCAGTACTTC
CDR3aa: CASIRDILIETQYF

j_gene: TRBJ1-2
abundance: -
d_gene: -
v_gene: TRBV5-6
CDR3nt: TGTGCCAGCAGCGCAGGGAAGACCTCCGTCCGTGGCTACACCTTC
CDR3aa: CASSAGKTSVRGYTF

j_gene: TRBJ2-7
abundance: -
d_gene: TRBD1
v_gene: TRBV6-5
CDR3nt: TGTGCCAGCAGTTACTTTCAGGACAGGAACGAGCAGTACTTC
CDR3aa: CASSYFQDRNEQYF

j_gene: TRBJ2-5
abundance: -
d_gene: -
v_gene: TRBV7-8
CDR3nt: TGTGCCAGCAGCCCCGAACTTCAAGAGACCCAGTACTTC
CDR3aa: CASSPELQETQYF

j_gene: TRBJ2-7
abundance: -
d_gene: TRBD2
v_gene: TRBV5-1
CDR3nt: TGCGCCAGCAGCTCCGGGGGGAGCCCATCCTACGAGCAGTACTTC
CDR3aa: CASSSGGSPSYEQYF

j_gene: TRBJ1-2
abundance: -
d_gene: -
v_gene: TRBV7-9
CDR3nt: TGTGCTTTACCGGCGGGCGGCCATAACTATGGCTACACCTTC
CDR3aa: CALPAGGHNYGYTF

j_gene: TRBJ2-5
abundance: -
d_gene: -
v_gene: TRBV5-5
CDR3nt: TGTGCCAGCAGCCGAGGACTCATCCAAGAGACCCAGTACTTC
CDR3aa: CASSRGLIQETQYF